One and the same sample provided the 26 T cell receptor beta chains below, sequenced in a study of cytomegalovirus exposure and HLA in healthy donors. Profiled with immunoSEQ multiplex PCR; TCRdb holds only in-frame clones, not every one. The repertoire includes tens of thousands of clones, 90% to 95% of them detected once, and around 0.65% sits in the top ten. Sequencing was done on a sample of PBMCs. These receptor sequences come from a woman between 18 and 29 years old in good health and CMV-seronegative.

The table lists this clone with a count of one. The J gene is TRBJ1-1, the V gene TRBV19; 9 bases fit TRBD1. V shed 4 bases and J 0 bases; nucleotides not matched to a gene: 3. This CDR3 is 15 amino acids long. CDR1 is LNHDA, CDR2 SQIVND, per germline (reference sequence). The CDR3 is CASSTDRGMNTEAFF. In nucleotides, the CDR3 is TGTGCCAGTAGTACAGACAGGGGGATGAACACTGAAGCTTTCTTT.

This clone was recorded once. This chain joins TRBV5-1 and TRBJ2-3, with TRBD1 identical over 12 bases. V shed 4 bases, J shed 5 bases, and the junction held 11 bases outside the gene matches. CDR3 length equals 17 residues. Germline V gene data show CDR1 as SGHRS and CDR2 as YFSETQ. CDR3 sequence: CASSPKPGQGAGDTQYF. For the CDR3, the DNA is TGCGCCAGCAGCCCCAAACCGGGACAGGGGGCGGGAGATACGCAGTATTTT.

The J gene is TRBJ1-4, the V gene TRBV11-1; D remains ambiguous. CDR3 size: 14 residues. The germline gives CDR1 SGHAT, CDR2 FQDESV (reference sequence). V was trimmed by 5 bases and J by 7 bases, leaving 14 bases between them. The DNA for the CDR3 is TGTGCCAGCAGCGCCGCGATCCCCGGTGAAAAACTGTTTTTT. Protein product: CASSAAIPGEKLFF.

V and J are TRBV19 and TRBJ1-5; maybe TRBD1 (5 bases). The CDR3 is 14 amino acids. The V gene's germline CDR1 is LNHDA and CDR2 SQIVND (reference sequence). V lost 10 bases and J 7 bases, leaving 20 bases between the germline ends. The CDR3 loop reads CATQGLIGGQPQHF. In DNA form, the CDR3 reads TGTGCCACCCAGGGACTTATTGGTGGACAGCCCCAGCATTTT. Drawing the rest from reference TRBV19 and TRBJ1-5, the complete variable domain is DGGITQSPKYLFRKEGQNVTLSCEQNLNHDAMYWYRQDPGQGLRLIYYSQIVNDFQKGDIAEGYSVSREKKESFPLTVTSAQKNPTAFYLCATQGLIGGQPQHFGDGTRLSIL.

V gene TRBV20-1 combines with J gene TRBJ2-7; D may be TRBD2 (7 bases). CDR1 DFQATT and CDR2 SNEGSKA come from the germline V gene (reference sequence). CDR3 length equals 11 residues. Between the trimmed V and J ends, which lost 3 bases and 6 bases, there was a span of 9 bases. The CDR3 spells CSASGGAEQYF. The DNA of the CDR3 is TGCAGTGCTAGTGGGGGGGCCGAGCAGTACTTC.

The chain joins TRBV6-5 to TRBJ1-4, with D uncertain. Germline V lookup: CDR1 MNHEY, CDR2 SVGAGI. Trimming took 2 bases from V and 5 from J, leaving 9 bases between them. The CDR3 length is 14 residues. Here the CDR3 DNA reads TGTGCCAGCAGTTACAGGAGGAACAATGAAAAACTGTTTTTT. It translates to CASSYRRNNEKLFF.

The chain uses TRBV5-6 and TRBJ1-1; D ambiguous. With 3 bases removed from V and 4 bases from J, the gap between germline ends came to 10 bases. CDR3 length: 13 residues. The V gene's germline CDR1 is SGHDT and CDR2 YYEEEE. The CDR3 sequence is CASSSLVVTEAFF. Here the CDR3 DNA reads TGTGCCAGCAGCTCTTTAGTTGTCACTGAAGCTTTCTTT.

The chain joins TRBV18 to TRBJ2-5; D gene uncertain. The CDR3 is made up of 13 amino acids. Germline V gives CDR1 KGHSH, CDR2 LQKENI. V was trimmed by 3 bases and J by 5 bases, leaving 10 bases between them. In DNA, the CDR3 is TGTGCCAGCTCACCTAACTCCTTTGAGACCCAGTACTTC. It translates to CASSPNSFETQYF.

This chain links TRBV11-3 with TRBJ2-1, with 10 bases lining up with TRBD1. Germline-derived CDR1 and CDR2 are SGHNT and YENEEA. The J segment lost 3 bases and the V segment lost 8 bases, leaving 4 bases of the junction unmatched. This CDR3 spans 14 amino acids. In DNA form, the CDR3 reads TGTGCCAGCGGGACAGGGGATAACTACAATGAGCAGTTCTTC. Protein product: CASGTGDNYNEQFF.

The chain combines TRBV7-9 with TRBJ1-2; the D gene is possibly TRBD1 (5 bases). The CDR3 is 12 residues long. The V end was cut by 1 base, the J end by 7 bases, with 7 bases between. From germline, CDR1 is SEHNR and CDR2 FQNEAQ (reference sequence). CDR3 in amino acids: CASSLGTSGYTF. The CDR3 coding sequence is TGTGCCAGCAGCTTAGGGACATCTGGCTACACCTTC.

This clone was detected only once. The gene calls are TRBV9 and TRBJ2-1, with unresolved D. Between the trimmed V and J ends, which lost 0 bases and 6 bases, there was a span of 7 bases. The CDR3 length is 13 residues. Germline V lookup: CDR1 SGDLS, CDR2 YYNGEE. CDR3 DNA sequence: TGTGCCAGCAGCGTAGGGGCCCCCAATGAGCAGTTCTTC. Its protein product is CASSVGAPNEQFF.

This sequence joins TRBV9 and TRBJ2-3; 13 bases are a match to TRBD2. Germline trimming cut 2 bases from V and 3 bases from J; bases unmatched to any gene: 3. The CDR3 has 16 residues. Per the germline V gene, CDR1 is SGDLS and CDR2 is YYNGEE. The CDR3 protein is CASSVGLAGFTDTQYF. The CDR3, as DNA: TGTGCCAGCAGCGTGGGACTAGCGGGGTTTACAGATACGCAGTATTTT.

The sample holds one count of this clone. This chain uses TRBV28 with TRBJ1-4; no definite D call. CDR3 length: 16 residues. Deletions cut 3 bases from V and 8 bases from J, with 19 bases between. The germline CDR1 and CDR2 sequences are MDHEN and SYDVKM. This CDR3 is CASSLSSEGFREKLFF. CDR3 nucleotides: TGTGCCAGCAGTTTGTCCTCCGAGGGATTTAGGGAAAAACTGTTTTTT. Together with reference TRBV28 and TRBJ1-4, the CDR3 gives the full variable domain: DVKVTQSSRYLVKRTGEKVFLECVQDMDHENMFWYRQDPGLGLRLIYFSYDVKMKEKGDIPEGYSVSREKKERFSLILESASTNQTSMYLCASSLSSEGFREKLFFGSGTQLSVL.

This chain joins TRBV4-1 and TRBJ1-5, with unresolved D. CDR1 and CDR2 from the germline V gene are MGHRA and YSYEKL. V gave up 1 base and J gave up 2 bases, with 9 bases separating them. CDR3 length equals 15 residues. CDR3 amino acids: CASSQGSAGNQPQHF. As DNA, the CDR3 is TGCGCCAGCAGCCAAGGCAGCGCAGGCAATCAGCCCCAGCATTTT.

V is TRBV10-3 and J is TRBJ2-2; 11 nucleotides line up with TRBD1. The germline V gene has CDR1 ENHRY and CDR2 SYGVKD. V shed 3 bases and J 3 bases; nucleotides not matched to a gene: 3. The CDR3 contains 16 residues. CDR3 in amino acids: CAISDRTGGDTGELFF. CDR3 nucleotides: TGTGCCATCAGTGATAGGACAGGGGGCGACACCGGGGAGCTGTTTTTT.

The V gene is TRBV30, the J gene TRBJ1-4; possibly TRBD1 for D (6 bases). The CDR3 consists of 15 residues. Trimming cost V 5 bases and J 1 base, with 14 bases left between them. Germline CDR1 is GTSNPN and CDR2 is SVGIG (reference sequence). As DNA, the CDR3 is TGTGCCTGGGATAGAGGGACACTAACTAATGAAAAACTGTTTTTT. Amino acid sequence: CAWDRGTLTNEKLFF.

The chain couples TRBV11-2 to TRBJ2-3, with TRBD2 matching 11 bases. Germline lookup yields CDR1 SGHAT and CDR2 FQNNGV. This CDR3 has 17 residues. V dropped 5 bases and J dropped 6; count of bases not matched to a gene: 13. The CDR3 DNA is TGTGCCAGCAGCCCTACATATAGCGGGGGGGCCGGGGATACGCAGTATTTT. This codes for CASSPTYSGGAGDTQYF.

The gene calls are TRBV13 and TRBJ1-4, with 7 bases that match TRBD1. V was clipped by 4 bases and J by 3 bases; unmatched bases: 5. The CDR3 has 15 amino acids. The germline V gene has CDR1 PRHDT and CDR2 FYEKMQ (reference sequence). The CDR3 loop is CASSSYRGANEKLFF. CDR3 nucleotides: TGTGCCAGCAGCTCTTACAGGGGTGCTAATGAAAAACTGTTTTTT. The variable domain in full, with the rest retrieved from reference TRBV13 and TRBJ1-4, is AAGVIQSPRHLIKEKRETATLKCYPIPRHDTVYWYQQGPGQDPQFLISFYEKMQSDKGSIPDRFSAQQFSDYHSELNMSSLELGDSALYFCASSSYRGANEKLFFGSGTQLSVL.

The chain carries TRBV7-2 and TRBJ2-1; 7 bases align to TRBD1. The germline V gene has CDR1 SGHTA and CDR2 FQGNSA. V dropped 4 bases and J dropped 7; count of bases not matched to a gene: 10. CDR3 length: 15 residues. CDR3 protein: CASSSERGLRNEQFF. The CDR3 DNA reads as TGTGCCAGCAGCTCCGAAAGGGGGCTAAGGAATGAGCAGTTCTTC. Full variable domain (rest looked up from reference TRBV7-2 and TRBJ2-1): GAGVSQSPSNKVTEKGKDVELRCDPISGHTALYWYRQSLGQGLEFLIYFQGNSAPDKSGLPSDRFSAERTGGSVSTLTIQRTQQEDSAVYLCASSSERGLRNEQFFGPGTRLTVL.

The CDR3 is CASSPRSGTGGWSYNSPLHF. CDR3 coding DNA: TGCGCCAGCAGTCCCCGATCCGGGACAGGGGGTTGGTCCTATAATTCACCCCTCCACTTT. This sequence joins TRBV5-1 and TRBJ1-6, with TRBD1 matching over 11 bases. Looked up from germline, CDR1 is SGHRS and CDR2 is YFSETQ. The CDR3 loop spans 20 amino acids. J was trimmed by 1 base and V by 5 bases; bases with no gene match: 14.

CDR3 sequence: CASSVETGTTDTQYF. The CDR3, as DNA: TGTGCCAGCAGCGTAGAAACAGGGACGACAGATACGCAGTATTTT. The V call is TRBV9, the J call TRBJ2-3; tentative D call: TRBD1 (6 bases). CDR1 and CDR2 (germline): SGDLS, YYNGEE. The CDR3 runs to 15 residues. Deletions cut 0 bases from V and 3 bases from J, with 11 bases between.

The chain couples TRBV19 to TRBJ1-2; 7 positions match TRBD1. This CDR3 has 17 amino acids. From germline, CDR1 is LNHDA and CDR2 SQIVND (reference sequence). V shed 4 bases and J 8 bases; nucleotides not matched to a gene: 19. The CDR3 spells CASSTSSTTGASGGYTF. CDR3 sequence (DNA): TGTGCCAGTAGTACCTCCTCTACTACAGGGGCGAGCGGAGGCTACACCTTC.

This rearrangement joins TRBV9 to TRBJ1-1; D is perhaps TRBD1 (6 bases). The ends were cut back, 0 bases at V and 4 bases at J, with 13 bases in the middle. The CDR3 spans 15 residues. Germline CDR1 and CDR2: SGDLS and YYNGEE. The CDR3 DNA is TGTGCCAGCAGCGTAGAGCAGGGGTATGGCACTGAAGCTTTCTTT. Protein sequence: CASSVEQGYGTEAFF. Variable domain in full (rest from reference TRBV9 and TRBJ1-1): DSGVTQTPKHLITATGQRVTLRCSPRSGDLSVYWYQQSLDQGLQFLIQYYNGEERAKGNILERFSAQQFPDLHSELNLSSLELGDSALYFCASSVEQGYGTEAFFGQGTRLTVV.

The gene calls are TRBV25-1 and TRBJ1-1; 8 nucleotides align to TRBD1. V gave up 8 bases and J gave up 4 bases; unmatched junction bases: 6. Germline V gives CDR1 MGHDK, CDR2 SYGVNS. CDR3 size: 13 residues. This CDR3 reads CASCSGTGTEAFF. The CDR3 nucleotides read TGTGCCAGCTGCTCCGGGACAGGCACTGAAGCTTTCTTT.

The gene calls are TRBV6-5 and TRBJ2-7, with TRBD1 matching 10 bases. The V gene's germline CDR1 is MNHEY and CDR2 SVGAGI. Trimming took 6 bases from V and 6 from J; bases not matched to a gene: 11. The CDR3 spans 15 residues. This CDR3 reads CASRKTRDRGFEQYF. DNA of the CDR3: TGTGCCAGCAGAAAAACCCGGGACAGGGGATTCGAGCAGTACTTC.

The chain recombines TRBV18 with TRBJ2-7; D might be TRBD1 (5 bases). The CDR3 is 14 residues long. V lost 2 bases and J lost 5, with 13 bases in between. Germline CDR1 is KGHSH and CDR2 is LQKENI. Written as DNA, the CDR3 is TGTGCCAGCTCACCAACGCCAGGGAACAACGAGCAGTACTTC. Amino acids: CASSPTPGNNEQYF.